This passage covers 28 T cell receptor beta chains from one sample sequenced in a study of blood T cell repertoires in COVID-19. Sequenced by immunoSEQ multiplex PCR; TCRdb stores in-frame clones only, minus some. The table shows a few hundred thousand clones, with 90% occurring only once. Sequencing used peripheral blood. Receptors were obtained from a woman aged 40 to 50 with COVID-19, enrolled during active disease.

This clone occurred once. V is TRBV14 and J is TRBJ1-1; a weak D match, TRBD1 (6 bases). The CDR3 loop spans 15 amino acids. Germline V CDR1 and CDR2: SGHDN, FVKESK. Between the trimmed V and J ends, which lost 1 base and 4 bases, there was a span of 13 bases. The CDR3 coding sequence is TGTGCCAGCAGCCAAGCACAGGGTAGGGGCACTGAAGCTTTCTTT. This codes for CASSQAQGRGTEAFF.

The J gene is TRBJ2-2, the V gene TRBV11-2, with 7 bases lining up with TRBD2. CDR1 is SGHAT and CDR2 is FQNNGV in the germline V gene. V lost 4 bases to trimming and J lost 4 bases; unmatched junction nucleotides: 3. The CDR3 is 14 residues long. CDR3 coding DNA: TGTGCCAGCAGCTCGCTAGCGGTCACCGGGGAGCTGTTTTTT. Translation gives CASSSLAVTGELFF.

The chain has TRBV30 and TRBJ1-1; D unresolved. The germline V gene encodes CDR1 GTSNPN and CDR2 SVGIG (reference sequence). V was shortened by 3 bases and J by 3 bases, with 5 bases between the two germline ends. This CDR3 contains 11 residues. CDR3 region: CAWSRDTEAFF. CDR3 sequence (DNA): TGTGCCTGGAGCCGGGACACTGAAGCTTTCTTT.

The chain recombines TRBV5-8 with TRBJ1-2, with 7 bases fitting TRBD1. Trimming took 4 bases from V and 8 from J; bases not matched to a gene: 14. The germline gives CDR1 SGHTS, CDR2 YDEGEE. The CDR3 spans 15 residues. The CDR3, as DNA: TGTGCCAGCAGCACGACAGGGCCAGGAGCTAGGGGCTACACCTTC. This gives the protein CASSTTGPGARGYTF.

The chain employs TRBV29-1 and TRBJ1-3; a weak D match, TRBD1 (6 bases). V shed 7 bases and J shed 12 bases, with 22 bases lying between them. This CDR3 has 13 amino acids. CDR1 is SQVTM, CDR2 ANQGSEA, per germline. The CDR3 bases are TGCAGCGCCCGAGGTGGGACAAGCGATCACATATATTTT. Translating gives CSARGGTSDHIYF.

The chain employs TRBV28 and TRBJ1-3, with D maybe TRBD1 (5 bases). CDR3 size: 15 residues. CDR1 and CDR2 (germline): MDHEN, SYDVKM. The germline V and J ends were trimmed by 6 bases and 0 bases, with 12 bases remaining between them. In DNA, the CDR3 is TGTGCCAGCAGCCGACAGCTTAGCTCTGGAAACACCATATATTTT. This gives the protein CASSRQLSSGNTIYF.

The chain carries TRBV27 and TRBJ2-1, with 9 bases that match TRBD1. The trim removed 6 bases at V and 7 bases at J, leaving 4 bases unmatched. CDR1 is MNHEY, CDR2 SMNVEV, per germline (reference sequence). The CDR3 runs 13 residues. The CDR3: CASSDRGVNEQFF. The CDR3 DNA reads TGTGCCAGCAGCGACAGGGGGGTGAATGAGCAGTTCTTC.

V is TRBV18 and J is TRBJ2-2; 8 bases are a match to TRBD1. The CDR3 is 14 residues long. The junction had 7 bases not matched to a gene; V was cut back by 8 bases and J by 5 bases. Germline CDR1 reads KGHSH; CDR2 reads LQKENI. This chain's CDR3 is CASAPGQGTGELFF. CDR3 sequence (DNA): TGTGCCAGCGCGCCAGGACAGGGAACCGGGGAGCTGTTTTTT. The full variable domain, completed using reference TRBV18 and TRBJ2-2, is NAGVMQNPRHLVRRRGQEARLRCSPMKGHSHVYWYRQLPEEGLKFMVYLQKENIIDESGMPKERFSAEFPKEGPSILRIQQVVRGDSAAYFCASAPGQGTGELFFGEGSRLTVL.

Details on this clone: The sample has other DNA sequences that encode this CDR3 too. This chain connects TRBV19 to TRBJ1-2, with a tentative D call TRBD1 (6 bases). Germline V lookup: CDR1 LNHDA, CDR2 SQIVND (reference sequence). The CDR3 extends over 14 amino acids. Trimming took off 7 bases at V and 1 base at J, with 13 bases between the two ends. In nucleotides, the CDR3 is TGTGCCAGTATCCCGAGGGGGAGTAACTATGGCTACACCTTC. Translated: CASIPRGSNYGYTF.

The chain carries TRBV4-1 and TRBJ2-1; 12 bases match TRBD2. CDR1 and CDR2 from the germline V gene are MGHRA and YSYEKL. The ends lost 11 bases at V and 4 bases at J; junction bases unmatched: 15. CDR3 size: 17 residues. DNA for the CDR3: TGCGCCGGACGGGGACTAGCGGGCCCCAGCAGATACAATGAGCAGTTCTTC. Translation: CAGRGLAGPSRYNEQFF.

Here the CDR3 reads CASSHGTGSQDTQYF. CDR3 in DNA: TGTGCCAGCAGCCACGGGACAGGGTCTCAAGATACGCAGTATTTT. The chain uses TRBV6-5 and TRBJ2-3; 9 bases agree with TRBD1. CDR1 and CDR2 (germline): MNHEY, SVGAGI. The CDR3 loop spans 15 amino acids. Trimming removed 6 bases from V and 5 bases from J; junction bases left unmatched: 9.

The chain joins TRBV7-9 to TRBJ2-5; 7 bases are a match to TRBD2. The CDR3 runs 14 residues. The germline V gene has CDR1 SEHNR and CDR2 FQNEAQ (reference sequence). J lost 5 bases, V lost 3 bases, and 6 bases had no gene match. CDR3 residues: CASSLGGSGETQYF. The CDR3 coding sequence is TGTGCCAGCAGCTTGGGAGGGTCCGGGGAGACCCAGTACTTC.

This rearrangement joins TRBV12-3 or TRBV12-4 to TRBJ1-2, with D possibly TRBD1 on 6 matching bases. Trimming removed 7 bases at V and 7 bases at J, with 13 bases between. The CDR3 is made up of 12 amino acids. The CDR3 loop reads CASIYTGSGYTF. CDR3 coding DNA: TGTGCCAGCATCTATACAGGGTCTGGCTACACCTTC.

The genes are TRBV6-5 and TRBJ2-1, with TRBD2 identical over 12 bases. Germline-derived CDR1 and CDR2 are MNHEY and SVGAGI. The V segment lost 8 bases and the J segment 5 bases; nucleotides outside the gene matches: 7. The CDR3 loop spans 15 amino acids. The CDR3 loop reads CASVELAGGDNEQFF. The CDR3 DNA is TGTGCCAGCGTGGAGCTAGCGGGGGGGGACAATGAGCAGTTCTTC.

The J gene is TRBJ1-2, the V gene TRBV9, with D possibly matching TRBD1 (6 bases). V was shortened by 3 bases and J by 6 bases, with 24 bases between the two germline ends. The CDR3 is 17 residues long. The germline CDR1 and CDR2 sequences are SGDLS and YYNGEE. The CDR3 protein is CASSATDRRPDSDGYTF. In nucleotides, the CDR3 is TGTGCCAGCAGCGCGACGGACAGACGACCAGATTCCGATGGCTACACCTTC.

The chain joins TRBV6-6 to TRBJ1-5; 8 bases line up with TRBD1. Germline V CDR1 and CDR2: MNHNY, SVGAGI (reference sequence). With 6 bases clipped from V and 1 base from J, the junction kept 5 bases outside the gene matches. This CDR3 is 15 amino acids long. As DNA, the CDR3 is TGTGCCAGCAGAACCGGGACAGGAAGCAATCAGCCCCAGCATTTT. Translated, it gives CASRTGTGSNQPQHF.

V gene TRBV15 combines with J gene TRBJ1-5; 10 bases agree with TRBD1. The CDR3 has 17 amino acids. Germline V gene sequence: CDR1 LNHNV, CDR2 YYDKDF (reference sequence). Trimming removed 1 base from V and 6 bases from J; junction bases left unmatched: 9. The CDR3 DNA reads as TGTGCCACCAGCAGAGCCCGGAAGACAGGGGGCTCTCAGCCCCAGCATTTT. Its translation is CATSRARKTGGSQPQHF.

V is TRBV5-1 and J is TRBJ1-1; 9 bases are shared with TRBD1. The CDR3 loop spans 17 amino acids. V trimming: 0 bases; J trimming: 5 bases; junction bases outside the gene matches: 11. CDR1 and CDR2 (germline): SGHRS, YFSETQ. This CDR3 is CASSLADRTGEKTEAFF. The CDR3 DNA follows: TGCGCCAGCAGCTTGGCCGATCGGACAGGGGAAAAAACTGAAGCTTTCTTT.

V usage is TRBV2 and J usage is TRBJ1-1, with D unresolved. The CDR3 extends over 12 amino acids. V lost 8 bases and J 0 bases, leaving 7 bases between the germline ends. Germline CDR1 reads SNHLY; CDR2 reads FYNNEI. As DNA, the CDR3 is TGTGCCAGCCGAGGGATGAACACTGAAGCTTTCTTT. It specifies CASRGMNTEAFF.

This chain connects TRBV7-2 to TRBJ2-7; 10 nucleotides match TRBD1. Germline CDR1 SGHTA, CDR2 FQGNSA. V gave up 4 bases and J gave up 5 bases; unmatched junction bases: 5. This CDR3 is built from 14 residues. CDR3 DNA sequence: TGTGCCAGCAGCTGGGACAGGGGTCGCAACGAGCAGTACTTC. This encodes CASSWDRGRNEQYF.

The rearrangement links TRBV7-2 to TRBJ1-1; perhaps TRBD1 as D (5 bases). Germline CDR1 SGHTA, CDR2 FQGNSA. With 2 bases removed from V and 5 bases from J, the gap between germline ends came to 12 bases. CDR3 size: 14 residues. The CDR3 bases are TGTGCCAGCAGCTTATACGGGGGAGGGACTGAAGCTTTCTTT. Its translation is CASSLYGGGTEAFF.

The DNA of the CDR3 is TGTGCCACCAGCAGAGTTCCCCTAGGAGAGACCCAGTACTTC. Translating it yields CATSRVPLGETQYF. This chain joins TRBV15 and TRBJ2-5; no definite D call. V lost 1 base and J lost 4, with 10 bases in between. CDR3 length: 14 residues. From germline, CDR1 is LNHNV and CDR2 YYDKDF (reference sequence).

The chain combines TRBV28 with TRBJ1-2; tentative D call: TRBD1 (5 bases). CDR1 is MDHEN, CDR2 SYDVKM, per germline. The CDR3 contains 13 residues. The V and J ends lost 3 bases and 13 bases respectively, with 18 bases between them. CDR3 amino acids: CASSFRPSGVRTF. DNA of the CDR3: TGTGCCAGCAGTTTCCGGCCGTCGGGGGTTCGCACCTTC.

This rearrangement joins TRBV9 to TRBJ2-1; 12 bases are shared with TRBD2. Trimming removed 3 bases from V and 8 bases from J; junction bases left unmatched: 9. This CDR3 is 16 amino acids long. The germline CDR1 and CDR2 sequences are SGDLS and YYNGEE. CDR3 amino acids: CASSAVTSGRLDEQFF. The CDR3 coding sequence is TGTGCCAGCAGCGCGGTGACTAGCGGGAGACTCGATGAGCAGTTCTTC.

The gene calls are TRBV9 and TRBJ2-1; TRBD2 aligns across 8 bases. The CDR3 runs to 16 residues. Looked up from germline, CDR1 is SGDLS and CDR2 is YYNGEE. Trimming cost V 0 bases and J 6 bases; bases outside gene matches: 8. The CDR3 protein is CASSVDGSGTTNEQFF. The CDR3 coding sequence is TGTGCCAGCAGCGTAGACGGTAGCGGGACAACCAATGAGCAGTTCTTC. Combining the CDR3 with reference TRBV9 and TRBJ2-1 gives the whole variable domain DSGVTQTPKHLITATGQRVTLRCSPRSGDLSVYWYQQSLDQGLQFLIQYYNGEERAKGNILERFSAQQFPDLHSELNLSSLELGDSALYFCASSVDGSGTTNEQFFGPGTRLTVL.

Regarding this clone: The same CDR3 is also encoded by other DNA sequences in this sample. The chain links TRBV28 to TRBJ1-2; unclear D gene. The ends were cut back, 5 bases at V and 4 bases at J, with 8 bases in the middle. The germline V gene encodes CDR1 MDHEN and CDR2 SYDVKM. This CDR3 is 12 amino acids long. CDR3 DNA sequence: TGTGCCAGCAGTCCCCCAGGCTATGGCTACACCTTC. Amino acid sequence: CASSPPGYGYTF.

The V gene is TRBV19, the J gene TRBJ2-5, with 7 positions matching TRBD1. Germline assignment: CDR1 LNHDA and CDR2 SQIVND (reference sequence). The ends lost 0 bases at V and 7 bases at J; junction bases unmatched: 5. CDR3 size: 14 residues. For the CDR3, the DNA is TGTGCCAGTAGTATAGAAAAGGGGGCGAGGACCCAGTACTTC. Translated, it gives CASSIEKGARTQYF.

The chain couples TRBV4-3 to TRBJ2-1, with 8 bases fitting TRBD2. CDR3 length: 17 residues. V lost 0 bases and J lost 0; bases outside the gene matches: 4. Germline V gene lookup returns CDR1 LGHNA and CDR2 YSLEER. CDR3 sequence reads: CASSQDRGGGSYNEQFF. The CDR3 nucleotides read TGCGCCAGCAGCCAAGATCGGGGGGGCGGCTCCTACAATGAGCAGTTCTTC.